The clone carrying this TCR beta chain has ten or more counts. The target antigen is unknown. This sample was taken from a study of identical twins. Study conclusions and caveats: Clonotypes of the beta chain that were abundant in cord blood carried fewer insertions (memory repertoires showed none). Invariant T cells like MAIT and iNKT could partly confound the zero-insertion analyses.

Via MiXCR, TCRdb re-called the 5' RACE reads, giving one row per CDR3 protein. This sample has nearly 650,000 distinct CDR3 sequences, with about 7% found just once. The CDR3 covers 14 residues. Germline lookup yields CDR1 SEHNR and CDR2 FQNEAQ (reference sequence). J lost 7 bases, V lost 6 bases, and 7 bases had no gene match. This sample was also put to use in a study of yellow fever vaccine responses in identical twins.

V usage is TRBV7-9 and J usage is TRBJ1-4; 8 bases match TRBD1. The clonotype was recovered from a woman in her late teens or twenties in good health. Sequencing was carried out using PBMCs. The CDR3 reads CASRARQGSEKLFF. CDR3 bases: TGTGCCAGCAGAGCCAGACAGGGGTCTGAAAAACTGTTTTTT.